This T cell receptor (beta chain) was obtained from a study of cytomegalovirus exposure and HLA in healthy donors. Whole-study results and caveats: Fewer N-insertions (relative to the roughly 720-donor mean) were reportedly seen in an Asian-associated ancestry cluster in a later analysis.

With 60 Vbeta and 13 Jbeta primers, the PCR was carried out. The table came from immunoSEQ multiplex PCR; TCRdb's copy has only in-frame clones and leaves some out. This table lists 40,000 to 50,000 clones. A remark on this clone: The antigen remains unidentified.

Per germline, CDR1 MNHEY and CDR2 SVGAGI. The CDR3 totals 15 residues. V lost 5 bases, J lost 5 bases, and 11 bases stayed unmatched. This chain joins TRBV6-5 and TRBJ1-1; 7 positions agree with TRBD1. The receptor was derived from a woman aged 25 to 39 in good health and CMV-seronegative. Sequencing was carried out using PBMCs. The DNA of the CDR3 is TGTGCCAGCAGTCGACAGGGCCGCATCGGGACTGAAGCTTTCTTT. It is translated as CASSRQGRIGTEAFF.